This T cell receptor beta chain was captured by sequencing in a study of a mutant IDH1 vaccine in newly diagnosed glioma. Study-wide background: Of treated patients, around 62% were men and approximately 40% women, averaging 40.4 years. Earlier care involved radiotherapy, temozolomide, or both, and the majority received both.

J was trimmed by 6 bases and V by 7 bases; bases with no gene match: 5. CDR1 is LNHDA, CDR2 SQIVND, per germline (reference sequence). This CDR3 is built from 14 residues. Comments on this clone: Its antigen is currently unknown.

This table comes from immunoSEQ multiplex PCR, and its TCRdb copy is limited to in-frame clones, with some not included. The sample has 30,000 to 40,000 clones; about three fifths are singletons. Noted time point: week 5, during vaccination. The vaccine gave 300 ug of a 20-mer mutant IDH1 peptide subcutaneously per dose. New WHO grade 3 or 4 IDH1-mutant, ATRX-lost astrocytomas were present in all donors. The gene calls are TRBV19 and TRBJ2-2, with TRBD1 matching 10 bases. This clonotype was obtained from a woman under 30 with glioma. Sample: PBMCs, taken from a glioma patient whose treatment included an IDH1 peptide vaccine. CDR3 DNA: TGTGCCAGTAAGACAGGGGGCGCGGCCGGGGAGCTGTTTTTT. It specifies CASKTGGAAGELFF.